The rows below give T cell receptor beta chains drawn from one sample of a study of molecular identifiers for immune sequencing clone quantification. TCRdb analysed the PCR reads with MiXCR anew, one entry per CDR3 protein. The sample has 490,000 or so distinct CDR3 sequences; around 23% are singletons. Material for sequencing was naive CD8+ T cells from blood, with Jurkat cell RNA spiked in. These receptors all stem from a human donor in good health. Some libraries in this study had Jurkat cell RNA spiked in. Each CDR3 is given with its conserved first and last residue. D genes are given only for firm matches. Size is omitted from some rows. Given values are once, few, many or a class for expanded clones.

d_gene: .; j_gene: TRBJ1-3; v_gene: TRBV4-3; abundance: .; CDR3aa: CASSQGLGRAISGNTIYF; CDR3nt: TGCGCCAGCAGCCAAGGACTTGGCAGGGCTATCTCTGGAAACACCATATATTTT
d_gene: .; j_gene: TRBJ2-5; v_gene: TRBV20-1; abundance: few; CDR3aa: CSARPVGGGETQYF; CDR3nt: TGCAGTGCTAGACCCGTGGGAGGCGGGGAGACCCAGTACTTC
d_gene: .; j_gene: TRBJ1-2; v_gene: TRBV3-1; abundance: .; CDR3aa: CASSQRSGYTF; CDR3nt: TGTGCCAGCAGCCAACGCAGTGGCTACACCTTC
d_gene: TRBD2; j_gene: TRBJ2-5; v_gene: TRBV6-5; abundance: .; CDR3aa: CVSSYSPAGEETQYF; CDR3nt: TGTGTCAGCAGTTACTCCCCAGCGGGGGAAGAGACCCAGTACTTC
d_gene: .; j_gene: TRBJ2-2; v_gene: TRBV2; abundance: few; CDR3aa: CASSPQGIHTGELFF; CDR3nt: TGTGCCAGCAGCCCGCAGGGTATACACACCGGGGAGCTGTTTTTT
d_gene: TRBD2; j_gene: TRBJ2-1; v_gene: TRBV13; abundance: .; CDR3aa: CASSLELAGATTGNEQFF; CDR3nt: TGTGCCAGCAGCTTAGAACTAGCGGGAGCCACTACGGGGAATGAGCAGTTCTTC
d_gene: TRBD2; j_gene: TRBJ2-5; v_gene: TRBV6-5; abundance: few; CDR3aa: CASSSSGAGVFSETQYF; CDR3nt: TGTGCCAGCAGTTCCAGTGGAGCGGGAGTGTTTTCAGAGACCCAGTACTTC
d_gene: TRBD2; j_gene: TRBJ2-1; v_gene: TRBV7-9; abundance: .; CDR3aa: CASSLAVQLAEESYNEQFF; CDR3nt: TGTGCCAGCAGCTTAGCCGTTCAACTAGCGGAGGAATCATACAATGAGCAGTTCTTC
d_gene: .; j_gene: TRBJ1-5; v_gene: TRBV4-1; abundance: few; CDR3aa: CASSQATGYQPQHF; CDR3nt: TGCGCCAGCAGCCAAGCCACAGGATACCAGCCCCAGCATTTT
d_gene: .; j_gene: TRBJ1-4; v_gene: TRBV12-3/TRBV12-4; abundance: few; CDR3aa: CASSPGVGTNEKLFF; CDR3nt: TGTGCCAGCAGCCCGGGGGTTGGGACTAATGAAAAACTGTTTTTT
d_gene: TRBD2; j_gene: TRBJ2-7; v_gene: TRBV27; abundance: .; CDR3aa: CASSLSAGESYEQYF; CDR3nt: TGTGCCAGCAGTTTGTCAGCGGGAGAGTCCTACGAGCAGTACTTC
d_gene: .; j_gene: TRBJ1-5; v_gene: TRBV19; abundance: .; CDR3aa: CASSTWGGQPQHF; CDR3nt: TGTGCCAGTAGTACGTGGGGCGGTCAGCCCCAGCATTTT
d_gene: TRBD2; j_gene: TRBJ2-7; v_gene: TRBV12-3/TRBV12-4; abundance: .; CDR3aa: CASSLGWTSSYEQYF; CDR3nt: TGTGCCAGCAGTTTAGGGTGGACTAGCTCCTACGAGCAGTACTTC
d_gene: .; j_gene: TRBJ1-2; v_gene: TRBV4-3; abundance: many; CDR3aa: CASSQDLPGAAGYTF; CDR3nt: TGCGCCAGCAGCCAAGATCTTCCAGGGGCGGCTGGCTACACCTTC
d_gene: .; j_gene: TRBJ2-7; v_gene: TRBV7-9; abundance: many; CDR3aa: CASSSTYEQYF; CDR3nt: TGTGCCAGCAGCTCTACCTACGAGCAGTACTTC
d_gene: .; j_gene: TRBJ2-3; v_gene: TRBV20-1; abundance: .; CDR3aa: CSASPARQLRTDTQYF; CDR3nt: TGCAGTGCTAGCCCCGCCCGACAGCTTAGGACAGATACGCAGTATTTT
d_gene: .; j_gene: TRBJ2-7; v_gene: TRBV9; abundance: few; CDR3aa: CASSVAALGTYEQYF; CDR3nt: TGTGCCAGCAGCGTAGCGGCCCTCGGAACCTACGAGCAGTACTTC
d_gene: .; j_gene: TRBJ1-1; v_gene: TRBV7-9; abundance: .; CDR3aa: CASSTGSLGTEAFF; CDR3nt: TGTGCCAGCAGCACGGGATCCCTGGGCACTGAAGCTTTCTTT
d_gene: TRBD1; j_gene: TRBJ1-5; v_gene: TRBV6-6; abundance: many; CDR3aa: CASSYPTGALGDQPQHF; CDR3nt: TGTGCCAGCAGTTACCCGACAGGGGCCCTTGGGGATCAGCCCCAGCATTTT
d_gene: .; j_gene: TRBJ2-5; v_gene: TRBV7-2; abundance: many; CDR3aa: CASSSYGRALTPTQYF; CDR3nt: TGTGCCAGCAGCTCCTACGGCAGGGCGTTAACACCGACCCAGTACTTC
d_gene: TRBD1; j_gene: TRBJ1-4; v_gene: TRBV5-6; abundance: many; CDR3aa: CASSLPGGGEKLFF; CDR3nt: TGTGCCAGCAGCTTGCCAGGGGGCGGTGAAAAACTGTTTTTT
d_gene: .; j_gene: TRBJ2-7; v_gene: TRBV20-1; abundance: few; CDR3aa: CSARDQVRNYEQYF; CDR3nt: TGCAGTGCTAGAGATCAGGTCCGAAACTACGAGCAGTACTTC
d_gene: TRBD2; j_gene: TRBJ2-3; v_gene: TRBV28; abundance: .; CDR3aa: CASRPTSGIYPARSTDTQYF; CDR3nt: TGTGCCAGCAGGCCTACTAGCGGGATATACCCCGCCCGTAGCACAGATACGCAGTATTTT
d_gene: TRBD2; j_gene: TRBJ2-7; v_gene: TRBV28; abundance: .; CDR3aa: CASSFSVAGPHEQYF; CDR3nt: TGTGCCAGCAGTTTTTCGGTAGCGGGGCCCCACGAGCAGTACTTC
d_gene: .; j_gene: TRBJ2-1; v_gene: TRBV7-9; abundance: .; CDR3aa: CASSLVQTNKQFF; CDR3nt: TGTGCCAGCAGCTTAGTACAAACCAATAAGCAGTTCTTC
d_gene: TRBD2; j_gene: TRBJ2-1; v_gene: TRBV18; abundance: .; CDR3aa: CASSPPLAGGVEQFF; CDR3nt: TGTGCCAGCTCACCACCACTAGCGGGAGGAGTTGAGCAGTTCTTC
d_gene: .; j_gene: TRBJ2-5; v_gene: TRBV12-3/TRBV12-4; abundance: .; CDR3aa: CASSQDSARETQYF; CDR3nt: TGTGCCAGCAGTCAGGACAGTGCCCGGGAGACCCAGTACTTC
d_gene: .; j_gene: TRBJ1-1; v_gene: TRBV12-5; abundance: .; CDR3aa: CASGLAATGNVYTEAFF; CDR3nt: TGTGCTAGTGGTTTGGCTGCAACAGGGAATGTTTACACTGAAGCTTTCTTT
d_gene: .; j_gene: TRBJ1-1; v_gene: TRBV18; abundance: many; CDR3aa: CASSPRYGDTEAFF; CDR3nt: TGTGCCAGCTCACCGCGTTATGGGGACACTGAAGCTTTCTTT
d_gene: .; j_gene: TRBJ2-5; v_gene: TRBV6-6; abundance: few; CDR3aa: CASSYPPGSTQETQYF; CDR3nt: TGTGCCAGCAGTTACCCCCCAGGCTCGACACAAGAGACCCAGTACTTC
d_gene: TRBD1; j_gene: TRBJ2-7; v_gene: TRBV30; abundance: few; CDR3aa: CAGTGKSYEQYF; CDR3nt: TGTGCCGGGACAGGGAAGTCCTACGAGCAGTACTTC
d_gene: TRBD1; j_gene: TRBJ2-7; v_gene: TRBV19; abundance: .; CDR3aa: CASSITGQGVYEQYF; CDR3nt: TGTGCCAGTAGTATAACGGGACAGGGAGTCTACGAGCAGTACTTC
d_gene: TRBD1; j_gene: TRBJ2-7; v_gene: TRBV28; abundance: few; CDR3aa: CASTQPGTGGPYEQYF; CDR3nt: TGTGCCAGCACCCAACCGGGGACAGGGGGTCCCTACGAGCAGTACTTC
d_gene: .; j_gene: TRBJ2-4; v_gene: TRBV6-5; abundance: .; CDR3aa: CASSDYPAGGVQYF; CDR3nt: TGTGCCAGCAGCGACTACCCCGCCGGTGGGGTTCAGTACTTC
d_gene: .; j_gene: TRBJ1-4; v_gene: TRBV7-9; abundance: few; CDR3aa: CASSFPRGGKDEKLFF; CDR3nt: TGTGCCAGCAGCTTCCCCCGGGGGGGTAAGGATGAAAAACTGTTTTTT
d_gene: TRBD1; j_gene: TRBJ2-1; v_gene: TRBV12-3/TRBV12-4; abundance: .; CDR3aa: CASSNQTGRNDEQIF; CDR3nt: TGTGCCAGCAGCAACCAGACAGGGAGAAACGACGAGCAGATCTTC
d_gene: .; j_gene: TRBJ2-2; v_gene: TRBV27; abundance: once; CDR3aa: CASSLGGASGELFF; CDR3nt: TGTGCCAGCAGTTTGGGGGGCGCGTCCGGGGAGCTGTTTTTT
d_gene: TRBD1; j_gene: TRBJ1-5; v_gene: TRBV19; abundance: .; CDR3aa: CASSGTGGYRNQPQQF; CDR3nt: TGTGCCAGTAGCGGGACAGGGGGTTATCGCAATCAGCCCCAGCAGTTT
d_gene: .; j_gene: TRBJ2-2; v_gene: TRBV13; abundance: .; CDR3aa: CASILGRFWQRSNTGELSF; CDR3nt: TGTGCCAGCATCTTAGGCCGGTTCTGGCAGCGGTCGAACACCGGGGAGCTGTCTTTT
d_gene: .; j_gene: TRBJ1-3; v_gene: TRBV4-3; abundance: .; CDR3aa: CASSQDWPNWGNTIYF; CDR3nt: TGCGCCAGCAGCCAAGATTGGCCTAACTGGGGAAACACCATATATTTT